The sequence of this T cell receptor beta chain was determined in a study of cytomegalovirus exposure and HLA in healthy donors. The CDR3 covers 15 residues. Trimming pared 0 bases from V and 0 bases from J, leaving 6 bases between. Germline CDR1 reads MNHNY; CDR2 reads SVGAGI (reference sequence). Primers: 60 Vbeta forward and 13 Jbeta reverse. Here immunoSEQ multiplex PCR was the method, and the copy in TCRdb shows in-frame clones only, minus some. The repertoire includes more than 80,000 clones, roughly 74% of them detected once, and approximately 3% sits in the top ten. Sequencing used PBMCs. The receptor was derived from a female donor in good health and CMV-seropositive. The V and J genes are TRBV6-6 and TRBJ1-5; D is undetermined. Here the CDR3 reads CASSYSSISNQPQHF. The CDR3 DNA reads TGTGCCAGCAGTTACTCGTCTATTAGCAATCAGCCCCAGCATTTT.